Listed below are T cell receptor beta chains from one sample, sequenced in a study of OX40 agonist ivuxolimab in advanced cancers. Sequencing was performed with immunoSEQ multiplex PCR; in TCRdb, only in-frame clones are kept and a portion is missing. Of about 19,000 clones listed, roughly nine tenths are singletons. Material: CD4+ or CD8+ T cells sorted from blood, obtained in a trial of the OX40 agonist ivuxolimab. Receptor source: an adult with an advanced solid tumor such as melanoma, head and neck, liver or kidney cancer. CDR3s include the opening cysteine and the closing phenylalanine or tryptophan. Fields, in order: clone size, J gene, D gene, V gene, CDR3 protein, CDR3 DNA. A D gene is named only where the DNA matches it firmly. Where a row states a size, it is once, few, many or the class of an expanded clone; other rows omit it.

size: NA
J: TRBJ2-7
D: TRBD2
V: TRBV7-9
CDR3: CASSLAAGRGREQYF
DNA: TGTGCCAGCAGCTTAGCAGCGGGAAGAGGTCGCGAGCAGTACTTC

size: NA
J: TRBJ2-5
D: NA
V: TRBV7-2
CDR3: CASSPLGPHQGTQYF
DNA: TGTGCCAGCAGCCCCCTGGGTCCCCACCAGGGGACCCAGTACTTC

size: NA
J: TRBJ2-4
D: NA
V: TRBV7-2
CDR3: CASSLDRVANIQYF
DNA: TGTGCCAGCAGCTTAGACAGGGTTGCAAACATTCAGTACTTC

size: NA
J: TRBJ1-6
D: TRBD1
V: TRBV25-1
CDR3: CASTRDRGNSPLHF
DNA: TGTGCCAGCACCAGGGACAGGGGTAATTCACCCCTCCACTTT

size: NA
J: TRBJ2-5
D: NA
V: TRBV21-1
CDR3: CASSKGTASGGFQETQYF
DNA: TGTGCCAGCAGCAAAGGAACCGCTAGCGGGGGGTTCCAAGAGACCCAGTACTTC

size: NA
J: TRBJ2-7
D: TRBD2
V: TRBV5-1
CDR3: CASSLGGGSYEQYF
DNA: TGCGCCAGCAGCTTGGGCGGGGGCTCCTACGAGCAGTACTTC

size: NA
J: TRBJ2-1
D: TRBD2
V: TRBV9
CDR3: CASSVTASGRAGNEQFF
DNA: TGTGCCAGCAGCGTAACGGCTAGCGGGCGGGCAGGTAATGAGCAGTTCTTC

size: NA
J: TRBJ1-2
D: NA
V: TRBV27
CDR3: CASGIGVYGYTF
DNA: TGTGCCAGCGGGATTGGGGTGTATGGCTACACCTTC

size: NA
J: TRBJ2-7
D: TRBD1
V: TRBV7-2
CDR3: CASSTRQGPEQYF
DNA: TGTGCCAGCAGCACAAGACAGGGTCCCGAGCAGTACTTC

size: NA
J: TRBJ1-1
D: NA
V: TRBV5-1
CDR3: CASSLGDKVYTEAFF
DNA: TGCGCCAGCAGCTTGGGGGACAAGGTTTACACTGAAGCTTTCTTT

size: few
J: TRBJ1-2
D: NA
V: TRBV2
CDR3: CASVWSSNYGYTF
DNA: TGTGCCAGCGTCTGGTCTTCTAACTATGGCTACACCTTC

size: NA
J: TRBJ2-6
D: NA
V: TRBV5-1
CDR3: CASSWAGGPTPSGANVLTF
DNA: TGCGCCAGCAGCTGGGCGGGTGGCCCCACACCCTCTGGGGCCAACGTCCTGACTTTC

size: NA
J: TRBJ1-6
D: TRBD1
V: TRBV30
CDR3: CAWQTGGAESPLHF
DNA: TGTGCCTGGCAAACAGGGGGCGCTGAATCACCCCTCCACTTT

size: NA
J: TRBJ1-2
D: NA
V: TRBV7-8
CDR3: CASSSTFWPHTF
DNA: TGTGCCAGCAGCTCCACCTTCTGGCCCCACACCTTC

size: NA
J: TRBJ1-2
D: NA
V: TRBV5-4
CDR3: CASSPGGSGYTF
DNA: TGTGCCAGCAGCCCCGGGGGCTCTGGCTACACCTTC

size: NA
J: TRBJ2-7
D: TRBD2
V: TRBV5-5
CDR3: CASSLGGPAEQYF
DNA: TGTGCCAGCAGCCTGGGAGGGCCGGCCGAGCAGTACTTC

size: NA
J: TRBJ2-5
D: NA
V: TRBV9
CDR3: CASSVLARVVETQYF
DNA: TGTGCCAGCAGCGTGCTAGCGCGTGTGGTAGAGACCCAGTACTTC

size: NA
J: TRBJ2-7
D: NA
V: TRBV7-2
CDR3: CASSLGMGEYEQYF
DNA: TGTGCCAGCAGCTTAGGTATGGGGGAATACGAGCAGTACTTC

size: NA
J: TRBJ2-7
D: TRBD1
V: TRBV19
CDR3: CASSNSGTGNYEQYF
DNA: TGTGCCAGTAGTAACTCCGGGACAGGCAACTACGAGCAGTACTTC

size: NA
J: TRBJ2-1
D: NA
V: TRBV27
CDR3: CASRPYSGEQFF
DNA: TGTGCCAGCAGACCGTACAGTGGTGAGCAGTTCTTC

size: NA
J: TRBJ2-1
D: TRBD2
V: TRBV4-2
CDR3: CASSQEMGLAGHNEQFF
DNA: TGTGCCAGCAGCCAAGAGATGGGACTAGCGGGACACAATGAGCAGTTCTTC

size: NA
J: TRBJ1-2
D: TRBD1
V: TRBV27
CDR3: CASRRQGAYGYTF
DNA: TGTGCCAGCAGGAGACAGGGGGCTTACGGCTACACCTTC

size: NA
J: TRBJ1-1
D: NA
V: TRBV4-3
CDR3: CASSQDPRGDSNTEAFF
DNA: TGCGCCAGCAGCCAAGATCCGCGTGGGGACTCGAACACTGAAGCTTTCTTT

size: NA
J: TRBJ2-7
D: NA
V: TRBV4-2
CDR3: CASSQDERSYEQYF
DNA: TGTGCCAGCAGCCAGGACGAGCGGAGTTACGAGCAGTACTTC

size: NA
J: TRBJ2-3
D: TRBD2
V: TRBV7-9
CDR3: CASSPGLAPDTQYF
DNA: TGTGCCAGCAGCCCCGGACTAGCGCCAGATACGCAGTATTTT

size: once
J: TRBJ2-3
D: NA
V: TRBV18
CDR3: CASSPASGTDTQYF
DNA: TGTGCCAGCTCACCAGCGAGCGGCACAGATACGCAGTATTTT

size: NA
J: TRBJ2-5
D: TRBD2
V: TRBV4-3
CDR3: CASSQGTSGGSETQYF
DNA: TGCGCCAGCAGCCAAGGGACTAGCGGGGGGTCAGAGACCCAGTACTTC

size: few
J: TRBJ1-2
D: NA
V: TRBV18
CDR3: CASSPSSNYGYTF
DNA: TGTGCCAGCTCACCATCGTCCAACTATGGCTACACCTTC

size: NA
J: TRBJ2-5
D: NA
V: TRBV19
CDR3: CASSATRGETQYF
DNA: TGTGCCAGTAGTGCAACTAGAGGGGAGACCCAGTACTTC

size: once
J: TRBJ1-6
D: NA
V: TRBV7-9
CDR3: CASSLGERLSSYNSPLHF
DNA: TGTGCCAGCAGCTTGGGGGAGCGCCTTAGCTCCTATAATTCACCCCTCCACTTT

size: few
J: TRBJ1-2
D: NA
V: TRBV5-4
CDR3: CASSSTDTNGYTF
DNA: TGTGCCAGCAGCTCCACGGACACGAATGGCTACACCTTC

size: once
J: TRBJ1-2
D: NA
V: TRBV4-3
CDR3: CASSQEIGNYGYTF
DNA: TGCGCCAGCAGCCAAGAAATAGGGAACTATGGCTACACCTTC

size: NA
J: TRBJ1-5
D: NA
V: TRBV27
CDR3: CASSSWGGTSMGPQHF
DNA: TGTGCCAGCAGTTCCTGGGGAGGGACGAGTATGGGGCCCCAGCATTTT

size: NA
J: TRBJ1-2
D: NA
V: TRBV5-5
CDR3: CASSPGTRGYAF
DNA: TGTGCCAGCAGCCCCGGGACTCGAGGCTACGCCTTC

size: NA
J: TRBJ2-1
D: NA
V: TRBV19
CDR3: CASSAAGASYNEQFF
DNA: TGTGCCAGTAGTGCTGCGGGGGCCTCCTACAATGAGCAGTTCTTC